The 9 T cell receptor beta chains reported below all come from one sample, sequenced in a study of blood T cell repertoires in COVID-19. Sequencing used immunoSEQ multiplex PCR; TCRdb keeps in-frame clones, though not all of them. Among 150,000 to 200,000 clones listed, more than 75% were seen once. The sequenced sample was peripheral blood. The receptors were sampled from a woman in her 70s with COVID-19, enrolled during active disease.

This clone was counted between two and nine times. This chain connects TRBV19 to TRBJ1-5, with TRBD1 matching 9 bases. V gave up 3 bases and J gave up 6 bases; unmatched junction bases: 3. The CDR3 consists of 14 residues. The germline gives CDR1 LNHDA, CDR2 SQIVND (reference sequence). CDR3 region: CASSMDRGGQPQHF. The DNA of the CDR3 is TGTGCCAGTAGTATGGACAGGGGTGGTCAGCCCCAGCATTTT.

The chain joins TRBV28 to TRBJ1-6, with TRBD1 matching 10 bases. CDR3 length: 14 amino acids. CDR1 is MDHEN, CDR2 SYDVKM, per germline. With 8 bases clipped from V and 7 bases from J, the junction kept 5 bases outside the gene matches. The CDR3 DNA reads as TGTGCCAGCGTTCCGGGACAGGGGAATTCACCCCTCCACTTT. Its protein product is CASVPGQGNSPLHF.

DNA for the CDR3: TGTGCCACCAGTGTGGTTTGGGGACAGGGGTCTAAGAAGAAGTTTTATCAGCCCCAGCATTTT. It is translated as CATSVVWGQGSKKKFYQPQHF. V usage is TRBV24-1 and J usage is TRBJ1-5, with 10 bases matching TRBD1. From germline, CDR1 is KGHDR and CDR2 SFDVKD. The V gene end was trimmed by 5 bases and the J gene end by 5 bases; junction bases not matched to a gene: 23. The CDR3 runs 21 residues.

The V gene is TRBV4-2, the J gene TRBJ2-1; TRBD2 matches at 7 bases. CDR1 is LGHNA and CDR2 is YNFKEQ in the germline V gene. V lost 0 bases, J lost 3 bases, and 11 bases stayed unmatched. The CDR3 sequence is 18 residues long. CDR3 sequence reads: CASSQDPPSSGNYNEQFF. CDR3 nucleotide sequence: TGTGCCAGCAGCCAAGATCCACCGTCCAGCGGGAACTACAATGAGCAGTTCTTC.

The DNA for the CDR3 is TGTGCCTGGAGTTATATGACAGGGAGGAACACTGAAGCTTTCTTT. Its protein is CAWSYMTGRNTEAFF. The chain has TRBV30 and TRBJ1-1; 7 bases map to TRBD1. CDR3 length: 15 residues. Germline V gene lookup returns CDR1 GTSNPN and CDR2 SVGIG (reference sequence). Trimming took 2 bases from V and 1 from J; bases not matched to a gene: 7.

This sequence joins TRBV25-1 and TRBJ2-1; perhaps TRBD1 as D (6 bases). The CDR3 extends over 14 amino acids. Germline V lookup: CDR1 MGHDK, CDR2 SYGVNS. V dropped 4 bases and J dropped 7 bases, with 14 bases sitting between them. CDR3 region: CASSATSGVNEQFF. For the CDR3, the DNA is TGTGCCAGCAGTGCGACTTCAGGGGTAAATGAGCAGTTCTTC.

This chain's CDR3 is CASSPQRYYGYTF. The CDR3, as DNA: TGTGCCAGCAGCCCCCAGAGGTACTATGGCTACACCTTC. The rearrangement links TRBV11-2 to TRBJ1-2; unclear D gene. The germline gives CDR1 SGHAT, CDR2 FQNNGV. V was clipped by 5 bases and J by 3 bases, with 10 bases between them. CDR3 length: 13 residues. Complete variable domain (other parts from reference TRBV11-2 and TRBJ1-2): EAGVAQSPRYKIIEKRQSVAFWCNPISGHATLYWYQQILGQGPKLLIQFQNNGVVDDSQLPKDRFSAERLKGVDSTLKIQPAKLEDSAVYLCASSPQRYYGYTFGSGTRLTVV.

This rearrangement joins TRBV9 to TRBJ1-2, with TRBD1 as a possible D gene (5 bases). V dropped 3 bases and J dropped 7 bases, with 10 bases sitting between them. CDR3 size: 12 residues. Germline CDR1 SGDLS, CDR2 YYNGEE. The CDR3 DNA is TGTGCCAGCAGCGCGGGGGATGTTGGCTACACCTTC. Its translation is CASSAGDVGYTF.

The chain employs TRBV6-2 or TRBV6-3 and TRBJ2-1, with 12 bases fitting TRBD2. CDR1 is MNHEY and CDR2 is SVGEGT in the germline V gene. The J segment lost 8 bases and the V segment lost 4 bases, leaving 12 bases of the junction unmatched. The CDR3 is 17 residues long. Here the CDR3 reads CASSLERLAGAGYEQFF. In DNA form, the CDR3 reads TGTGCCAGCAGTTTAGAACGACTAGCGGGAGCTGGGTATGAGCAGTTCTTC.